This passage covers 18 T cell receptor beta chains from one sample sequenced in a study of T cells in Graves' hyperthyroidism and ophthalmopathy. TCR beta CDR3 region amplification was performed from RNA transcripts. The HTBI primer set served for first-round RT-PCR of the TCR CDR3. TCRdb redid the calling of the multiplex PCR reads with MiXCR, one entry per CDR3 protein. The table shows more than 550,000 distinct CDR3 sequences, with about 45% occurring only once. Sequences were obtained from peripheral blood or thyroid tissue (not recorded which). Receptors originate from an adult man with Graves' disease, either hyperthyroidism or ophthalmopathy (not recorded which).

This clonotype has more than one count but fewer than ten. The chain employs TRBV7-9 and TRBJ2-5; 10 bases are a match to TRBD1. The CDR3 is 15 residues long. The germline V gene encodes CDR1 SEHNR and CDR2 FQNEAQ (reference sequence). V lost 5 bases and J lost 3; bases outside the gene matches: 6. The CDR3 region is CASSKDRGEEETQYF. DNA of the CDR3: TGTGCCAGCAGCAAGGACAGGGGGGAGGAAGAGACCCAGTACTTC. The whole variable domain, filled in from reference TRBV7-9 and TRBJ2-5, reads DTGVSQNPRHKITKRGQNVTFRCDPISEHNRLYWYRQTLGQGPEFLTYFQNEAQLEKSRLLSDRFSAERPKGSFSTLEIQRTEQGDSAMYLCASSKDRGEEETQYFGPGTRLLVL.

This clonotype was counted many times. The J gene is TRBJ1-4, the V gene TRBV25-1; TRBD1 matches at 12 bases. V shed 1 base, J shed 6 bases, and the junction held 18 bases outside the gene matches. Germline V gives CDR1 MGHDK, CDR2 SYGVNS. The CDR3 covers 21 residues. The CDR3: CASSELTDPSWDRGPDEKLFF. CDR3 in DNA: TGTGCCAGCAGTGAATTGACTGACCCTTCCTGGGACAGGGGGCCGGATGAAAAACTGTTTTTT.

V is TRBV9 and J is TRBJ1-1; D gene ambiguous. V dropped 0 bases and J dropped 6 bases, with 9 bases sitting between them. This CDR3 spans 13 amino acids. The V gene's germline CDR1 is SGDLS and CDR2 YYNGEE. The chain's CDR3 is CASSVVSQAEAFF. The CDR3 DNA is TGTGCCAGCAGCGTAGTATCGCAGGCTGAAGCTTTCTTT.

Comment on this clonotype: Sequence at one end of the junction differs from germline and may be a read error. The chain combines TRBV6-5 with TRBJ1-4; the D is unclear. The CDR3 contains 14 residues. From germline, CDR1 is MNHEY and CDR2 SVGAGI. The CDR3 region has the DNA TGTGCCATCAGTTACGGGCAGAGAGGCGAAAAACTGTTTTTT. This codes for CAISYGQRGEKLFF.

This clonotype has at least ten counts. The chain has TRBV7-9 and TRBJ2-5; TRBD1 or TRBD2 may be the D gene (6 bases each). CDR3 size: 17 residues. Trimming took 5 bases from V and 5 from J, leaving 24 bases between them. Germline CDR1 is SEHNR and CDR2 is FQNEAQ (reference sequence). CDR3 protein: CASSPPLTGEGGETQYF. CDR3 DNA: TGTGCCAGCAGCCCCCCCCTTACGGGGGAAGGGGGGGAGACCCAGTACTTC.

The chain recombines TRBV24-1 with TRBJ1-3; no firm D call. CDR1 KGHDR and CDR2 SFDVKD come from the germline V gene. The CDR3 loop spans 12 amino acids. V was pared by 4 bases and J by 11 bases, with 11 bases between. CDR3 in amino acids: CATSDPTNPIYF. For the CDR3, the DNA is TGTGCCACCAGTGACCCAACGAACCCCATATATTTT.

The chain employs TRBV20-1 and TRBJ1-5; possibly TRBD1 for D (5 bases). The CDR3 covers 13 residues. Germline CDR1 is DFQATT and CDR2 is SNEGSKA (reference sequence). With 4 bases removed from V and 7 bases from J, the gap between germline ends came to 14 bases. CDR3 DNA sequence: TGCAGTGCTATTGTGGGGGTAGGGCAGCCCCAGCATTTT. Its protein is CSAIVGVGQPQHF.

V gene TRBV25-1 combines with J gene TRBJ2-7, with TRBD1 matching 7 bases. CDR1 is MGHDK, CDR2 SYGVNS, per germline. V lost 8 bases to trimming and J lost 5 bases; unmatched junction nucleotides: 9. CDR3 length: 13 amino acids. CDR3 sequence (DNA): TGTGCCAGCTTAAAGCTCGGGACAGACGAGCAGTACTTC. Translating gives CASLKLGTDEQYF.

V and J are TRBV29-1 and TRBJ1-2; D is undetermined. Trimming removed 6 bases from V and 5 bases from J, with 10 bases in between. The CDR3 runs to 11 residues. Per the germline V gene, CDR1 is SQVTM and CDR2 is ANQGSEA. This CDR3 is CSVLVSYGYTF. CDR3 sequence (DNA): TGCAGCGTATTGGTCAGTTATGGCTACACCTTC.

This clonotype has ten or more counts. This chain connects TRBV20-1 to TRBJ2-7; D may correspond to TRBD1 or TRBD2 (5 bases each). In germline, CDR1 is DFQATT, CDR2 SNEGSKA (reference sequence). The CDR3 covers 13 residues. V was trimmed by 3 bases and J by 8 bases, leaving 17 bases between them. CDR3 protein: CSASEGQVEKQYF. The CDR3 DNA reads as TGCAGTGCTAGTGAGGGGCAGGTGGAGAAGCAGTACTTC.

This clonotype came up a few times. A junction end diverges from the germline sequence, so it may reflect a read error. The chain has TRBV7-9 and TRBJ1-2, with 7 bases matching TRBD1. The germline gives CDR1 SEHNR, CDR2 FQNEAQ (reference sequence). The CDR3 sequence is 17 residues long. The CDR3 DNA reads as TGCGCCAGCAGCCAAGGAGCAGGGACAGATGAGAACTATGGCTACACCTTC. It translates to CASSQGAGTDENYGYTF.

CDR3 region: CSARRGDDLSYEQYF. Here the CDR3 DNA reads TGCAGTGCTAGACGGGGGGATGATCTCTCCTACGAGCAGTACTTC. This chain connects TRBV20-1 to TRBJ2-7, with TRBD2 matching over 7 bases. Looked up from germline, CDR1 is DFQATT and CDR2 is SNEGSKA (reference sequence). There are 15 residues in the CDR3. The V and J ends lost 2 bases and 0 bases, in that order; junction bases with no gene match: 7.

This clonotype was observed at least ten times. This rearrangement joins TRBV7-6 to TRBJ1-6; D is possibly TRBD1 (6 bases). The CDR3 is made up of 16 amino acids. CDR1 and CDR2 from the germline V gene are SGHVS and FNYEAQ. Trimming removed 1 base from V and 4 bases from J, with 11 bases in between. CDR3 DNA: TGTGCCAGCAGCTTAGAAGAAGGACAGTATAATTCACCCCTCCACTTT. It translates to CASSLEEGQYNSPLHF.

This clonotype occurred once. J is TRBJ1-2 and V is TRBV9; the D is unclear. The V end was cut by 4 bases, the J end by 2 bases, with 9 bases between. Germline assignment: CDR1 SGDLS and CDR2 YYNGEE. The CDR3 extends over 13 amino acids. CDR3: CASSQVENYGYTF. For the CDR3, the DNA is TGTGCCAGCAGCCAAGTGGAGAACTATGGCTACACCTTC.

J is TRBJ2-7 and V is TRBV12-3 or TRBV12-4, with TRBD1 matching over 8 bases. The CDR3 sequence is 13 residues long. V shed 10 bases, J shed 2 bases, and the junction held 7 bases outside the gene matches. CDR3 sequence (DNA): TGTGCCACAACGACAGGGGTAACCTACGAGCAGTACTTC. Protein sequence: CATTTGVTYEQYF.

The chain couples TRBV20-1 to TRBJ2-7; 11 nucleotides match TRBD2. Germline V lookup: CDR1 DFQATT, CDR2 SNEGSKA (reference sequence). The CDR3 is made up of 13 amino acids. After removal of 5 bases from V and 5 bases from J, the junction contained 5 bases not matched to a gene. The CDR3 loop reads CSALAGGPHEQYF. CDR3 nucleotide sequence: TGCAGTGCTTTAGCGGGGGGGCCACACGAGCAGTACTTC.

Turning to this clonotype: An end of the junction does not agree with germline; a read error may underlie this. The chain uses TRBV7-9 and TRBJ2-7; 8 bases agree with TRBD1. Looked up from germline, CDR1 is SEHNR and CDR2 is FQNEAQ (reference sequence). The CDR3 contains 15 residues. The CDR3 nucleotides are TGCGCCAGCAGCCGAGAGACAGGGGACTCCTACGAGCAGTACTTC. Amino acids: CASSRETGDSYEQYF.

A few counts support this clonotype. The genes are TRBV7-8 and TRBJ2-5, with D perhaps TRBD1 or TRBD2 (5 bases each). The CDR3 is made up of 16 amino acids. Germline CDR1 SGHVS, CDR2 FQNEAQ. The V gene lost 2 bases and the J gene lost 0 bases, with 13 bases spanning the gap. CDR3 nucleotide sequence: TGTGCCAGCAGCTTATACTCCGGGACGTACCAAGAGACCCAGTACTTC. This encodes CASSLYSGTYQETQYF. The full variable domain, with the rest looked up from reference TRBV7-8 and TRBJ2-5, is GAGVSQSPRYKVAKRGQDVALRCDPISGHVSLFWYQQALGQGPEFLTYFQNEAQLDKSGLPSDRFFAERPEGSVSTLKIQRTQQEDSAVYLCASSLYSGTYQETQYFGPGTRLLVL.